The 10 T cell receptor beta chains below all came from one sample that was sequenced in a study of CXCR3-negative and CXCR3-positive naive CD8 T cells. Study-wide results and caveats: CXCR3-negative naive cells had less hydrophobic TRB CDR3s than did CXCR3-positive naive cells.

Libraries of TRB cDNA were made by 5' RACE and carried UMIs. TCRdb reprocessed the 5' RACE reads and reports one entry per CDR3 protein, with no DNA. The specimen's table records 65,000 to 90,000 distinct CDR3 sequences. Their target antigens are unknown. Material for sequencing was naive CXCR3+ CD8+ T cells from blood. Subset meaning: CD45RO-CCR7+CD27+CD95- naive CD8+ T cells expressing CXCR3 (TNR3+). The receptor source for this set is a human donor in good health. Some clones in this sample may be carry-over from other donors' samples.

The CDR3 is CASSSRDSYNEQFF. The rearrangement uses TRBV7-9 and TRBJ2-1. Germline CDR1 and CDR2: SEHNR and FQNEAQ (reference sequence). The CDR3 is 14 amino acids. Based on the CDR3 plus reference TRBV7-9 and TRBJ2-1, the full variable domain is DTGVSQNPRHKITKRGQNVTFRCDPISEHNRLYWYRQTLGQGPEFLTYFQNEAQLEKSRLLSDRFSAERPKGSFSTLEIQRTEQGDSAMYLCASSSRDSYNEQFFGPGTRLTVL.

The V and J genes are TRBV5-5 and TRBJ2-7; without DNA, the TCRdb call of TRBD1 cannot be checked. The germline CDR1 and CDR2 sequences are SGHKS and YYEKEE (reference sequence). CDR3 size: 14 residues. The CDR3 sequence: CASSPGQGSYEQYF.

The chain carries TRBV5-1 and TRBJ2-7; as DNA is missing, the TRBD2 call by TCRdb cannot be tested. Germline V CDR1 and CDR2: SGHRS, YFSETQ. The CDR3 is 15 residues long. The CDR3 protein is CASRLGWEDPYEQYF.

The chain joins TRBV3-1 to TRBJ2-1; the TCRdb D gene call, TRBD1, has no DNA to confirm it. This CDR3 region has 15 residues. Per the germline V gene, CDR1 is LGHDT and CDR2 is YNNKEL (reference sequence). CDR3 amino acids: CASSQDPGQYNEQFF.

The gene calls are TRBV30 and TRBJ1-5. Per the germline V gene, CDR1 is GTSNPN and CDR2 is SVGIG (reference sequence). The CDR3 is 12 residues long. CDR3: CAWSGVGQPQHF.

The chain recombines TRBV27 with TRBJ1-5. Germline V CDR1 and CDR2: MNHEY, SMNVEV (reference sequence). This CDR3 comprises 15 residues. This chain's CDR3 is CASSTTSTGNQPQHF.

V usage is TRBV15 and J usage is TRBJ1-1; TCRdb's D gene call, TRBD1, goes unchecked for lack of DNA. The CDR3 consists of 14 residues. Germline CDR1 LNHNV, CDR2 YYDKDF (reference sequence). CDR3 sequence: CATSTGTGDTEAFF. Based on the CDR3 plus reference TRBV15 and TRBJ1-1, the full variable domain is DAMVIQNPRYQVTQFGKPVTLSCSQTLNHNVMYWYQQKSSQAPKLLFHYYDKDFNNEADTPDNFQSRRPNTSFCFLDIRSPGLGDTAMYLCATSTGTGDTEAFFGQGTRLTVV.

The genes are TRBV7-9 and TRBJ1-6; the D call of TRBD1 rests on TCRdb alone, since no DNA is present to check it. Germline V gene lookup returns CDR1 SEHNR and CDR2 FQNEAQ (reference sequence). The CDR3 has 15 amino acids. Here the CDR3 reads CASSTTGSYNSPLHF. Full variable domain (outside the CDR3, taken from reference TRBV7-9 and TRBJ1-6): DTGVSQNPRHKITKRGQNVTFRCDPISEHNRLYWYRQTLGQGPEFLTYFQNEAQLEKSRLLSDRFSAERPKGSFSTLEIQRTEQGDSAMYLCASSTTGSYNSPLHFGNGTRLTVT.

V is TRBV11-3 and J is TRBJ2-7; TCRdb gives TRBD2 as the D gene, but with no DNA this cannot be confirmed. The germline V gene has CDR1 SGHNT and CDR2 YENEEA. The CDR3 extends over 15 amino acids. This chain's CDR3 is CASSLGLAGEREQYF.

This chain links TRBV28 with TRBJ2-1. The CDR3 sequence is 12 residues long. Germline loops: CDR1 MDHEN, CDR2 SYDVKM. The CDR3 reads CASKNPRNEQFF.